This T cell receptor beta chain was profiled in a study of control samples from healthy donors and cancer patients. This table comes from immunoSEQ multiplex PCR, and its TCRdb copy is limited to in-frame clones, with some not included. Of around 93,000 clones listed, around nine tenths are singletons. The germline gives CDR1 SNHLY, CDR2 FYNNEI. The CDR3 totals 16 residues. V gave up 5 bases and J gave up 7 bases; unmatched junction bases: 10. The chain uses TRBV2 and TRBJ1-6; TRBD1 agrees at 8 bases. The sequenced material came from blood. The clonotype comes from a man aged 25 to 40 in good health. The CDR3 nucleotides are TGTGCCAGCAGTCGGGACAGGCGAAATATGAATTCACCCCTCCACTTT. Its translation is CASSRDRRNMNSPLHF.